Below, 27 T cell receptor beta chains from the same sample are listed, as sequenced in a study of response to subunit inactivated influenza vaccine. TCRdb re-called the RT-PCR reads with MiXCR, one entry per CDR3 protein. Here the sample spans fewer than 700,000 distinct CDR3 sequences, over 10% being singletons. This sample comprised PBMCs from blood, obtained 45 days after vaccination. Receptor source: a man aged 45-60 years who received an inactivated influenza vaccine.

The rearrangement joins TRBV2 to TRBJ1-4; D is ambiguous. The CDR3 is made up of 14 amino acids. The V and J ends lost 7 bases and 3 bases respectively, with 12 bases between them. Germline V gives CDR1 SNHLY, CDR2 FYNNEI. CDR3 protein: CASTRPVPNEKLFF. The CDR3 DNA reads TGTGCCAGCACAAGGCCCGTTCCTAATGAAAAACTGTTTTTT.

In its sample, this clonotype was seen a few times. V usage is TRBV7-2 and J usage is TRBJ1-2; no definite D call. CDR3 length: 17 residues. The germline gives CDR1 SGHTA, CDR2 FQGNSA. With 7 bases removed from V and 7 bases from J, the gap between germline ends came to 28 bases. The CDR3 reads CASTQTLQKGSMGGYTF. CDR3 in DNA: TGTGCCAGCACCCAGACACTCCAAAAAGGGTCGATGGGTGGCTACACCTTC.

This clonotype was picked up a small number of times. V usage is TRBV20-1 and J usage is TRBJ1-5; TRBD1 aligns across 7 bases. The germline gives CDR1 DFQATT, CDR2 SNEGSKA (reference sequence). After removal of 1 base from V and 4 bases from J, the junction contained 1 base not matched to a gene. The CDR3 length is 13 residues. Here the CDR3 DNA reads TGCAGTGCTAGAGCGACAGGGAATCAGCCCCAGCATTTT. As protein: CSARATGNQPQHF.

This clonotype showed up just a few times. This chain links TRBV28 with TRBJ2-3; possible D gene TRBD1, 6 bases. This CDR3 has 17 residues. Germline CDR1 is MDHEN and CDR2 is SYDVKM. V was clipped by 1 base and J by 2 bases, with 16 bases between them. The CDR3 DNA reads as TGTGCCAGCAGTTTATATGGGACCCAGGGGAACACAGATACGCAGTATTTT. This translates into CASSLYGTQGNTDTQYF.

Many counts were recorded for this clonotype. V usage is TRBV9 and J usage is TRBJ2-2; D perhaps matches TRBD2 (5 bases). The CDR3 is 15 residues long. CDR1 and CDR2 (germline): SGDLS, YYNGEE. V was cut by 0 bases and J by 1 base, with 7 bases left in between. The CDR3 DNA sequence: TGTGCCAGCAGCGTAGGAGGGATGAACACCGGGGAGCTGTTTTTT. This gives the protein CASSVGGMNTGELFF.

The J gene is TRBJ2-1, the V gene TRBV6-5; D possibly uses TRBD1 or TRBD2 (6 bases each). The CDR3 extends over 13 amino acids. The V gene lost 3 bases and the J gene lost 9 bases, with 12 bases spanning the gap. Germline lookup yields CDR1 MNHEY and CDR2 SVGAGI. The CDR3 region has the DNA TGTGCCAGCAGTTATAGGGGGGCGGGTGAGCAGTTCTTC. Translation gives CASSYRGAGEQFF.

Only a few counts were recorded for this clonotype. The J gene is TRBJ2-7, the V gene TRBV6-1; D possibly corresponds to TRBD1 (6 bases). CDR1 MNHNS and CDR2 SASEGT come from the germline V gene. Trimming shortened V by 10 bases and J by 0 bases, and 16 bases separated the two germline ends. This CDR3 is built from 14 residues. The CDR3 DNA is TGTGCCACAAAAAACAGGGTAAACTCCTACGAGCAGTACTTC. Translated: CATKNRVNSYEQYF.

This clonotype was observed many times. CDR3 in amino acids: CASLKGGTEAFF. The CDR3 DNA is TGTGCCAGCCTTAAGGGGGGGACTGAAGCTTTCTTT. This sequence joins TRBV12-3 or TRBV12-4 and TRBJ1-1; perhaps TRBD1 as D (6 bases). The CDR3 spans 12 residues. V was shortened by 8 bases and J by 5 bases, with 12 bases between the two germline ends.

Many counts were recorded for this clonotype. The V call is TRBV28, the J call TRBJ1-5; D ambiguous. CDR1 is MDHEN and CDR2 is SYDVKM in the germline V gene. Deletions cut 2 bases from V and 7 bases from J, with 12 bases between. The CDR3 runs to 14 residues. CDR3 residues: CASSLGVTLQPQHF. The CDR3, as DNA: TGTGCCAGCAGTTTAGGTGTGACCCTACAGCCCCAGCATTTT.

This clonotype has just a few counts. The CDR3 loop reads CASSGGQIYNSPLHF. The CDR3 nucleotides read TGCGCCAGCAGCGGGGGACAGATCTATAATTCACCCCTCCACTTT. The chain combines TRBV5-1 with TRBJ1-6, with 7 bases fitting TRBD1. This CDR3 region has 15 residues. V dropped 4 bases and J dropped 3; count of bases not matched to a gene: 4. In germline, CDR1 is SGHRS, CDR2 YFSETQ.

This clonotype was counted ten times or more. The chain has TRBV6-1 and TRBJ2-7; 8 nucleotides align to TRBD2. The germline V gene encodes CDR1 MNHNS and CDR2 SASEGT. CDR3 length: 15 amino acids. Trimming cost V 6 bases and J 6 bases; bases outside gene matches: 13. The CDR3 nucleotides are TGTGCCAGCAGGACGGGAGGGACTTTGGGTCTCGAGCAGTACTTC. Translating it yields CASRTGGTLGLEQYF.

This clonotype has only a few counts. The rearrangement joins TRBV7-9 to TRBJ2-7, with 10 positions matching TRBD1. Per the germline V gene, CDR1 is SEHNR and CDR2 is FQNEAQ (reference sequence). Unmatched junction bases numbered 7, after V lost 5 bases and J lost 6 bases. There are 14 residues in the CDR3. CDR3 residues: CASSQPGQGSEQYF. CDR3 DNA: TGTGCCAGCAGCCAGCCGGGACAGGGGTCCGAGCAGTACTTC.

The rearrangement links TRBV12-3 or TRBV12-4 to TRBJ2-1; 10 nucleotides align to TRBD1. J gave up 4 bases and V 5 bases, and 8 bases lay outside the gene matches. The CDR3 consists of 16 residues. CDR3 in amino acids: CASSPDRGASYNEQFF. The CDR3 coding sequence is TGTGCCAGCAGTCCGGACAGGGGGGCCTCGTACAATGAGCAGTTCTTC.

In this sample, this clonotype turned up many times. The rearrangement uses TRBV29-1 and TRBJ2-5; D unresolved. The CDR3 spans 12 residues. CDR1 and CDR2 (germline): SQVTM, ANQGSEA. The V and J ends lost 4 bases and 0 bases respectively, with 6 bases between them. The CDR3 DNA reads as TGCAGCGTTGGGTGGGACCAAGAGACCCAGTACTTC. Amino acid sequence: CSVGWDQETQYF.

This clonotype showed up many times. This CDR3 is CASSFLDTSSYNEQFF. The CDR3 DNA follows: TGTGCCAGCAGCTTTTTGGACACGAGCTCCTACAATGAGCAGTTCTTC. The chain carries TRBV7-9 and TRBJ2-1; D perhaps matches TRBD1 (5 bases). V lost 3 bases to trimming and J lost 0 bases, with 12 bases between them. The germline V gene has CDR1 SEHNR and CDR2 FQNEAQ (reference sequence). The CDR3 length is 16 residues.

This clonotype showed up just a few times. This chain uses TRBV28 with TRBJ1-2; 7 bases align to TRBD1. V lost 1 base to trimming and J lost 7 bases; unmatched junction nucleotides: 12. Germline values: CDR1 MDHEN, CDR2 SYDVKM. The CDR3 extends over 16 amino acids. The CDR3 DNA is TGTGCCAGCAGTTTATCATTTGGGCAGGGGGGACCTGGCTACACCTTC. This codes for CASSLSFGQGGPGYTF.

This clonotype was picked up a small number of times. J is TRBJ1-2 and V is TRBV20-1; a possible D gene is TRBD1 (5 bases). This CDR3 contains 14 residues. V was clipped by 1 base and J by 1 base, with 10 bases between them. Germline loops: CDR1 DFQATT, CDR2 SNEGSKA (reference sequence). The CDR3 region has the DNA TGCAGTGCTAGAGCGGGGCTGGATAACTATGGCTACACCTTC. Its protein product is CSARAGLDNYGYTF.

V and J are TRBV29-1 and TRBJ2-1, with TRBD1 identical over 12 bases. The germline V gene has CDR1 SQVTM and CDR2 ANQGSEA. V gave up 6 bases and J gave up 14 bases; unmatched junction bases: 8. This CDR3 has 12 residues. In nucleotides, the CDR3 is TGCAGCGTCGGGGACAGGGGGCACCAGAAGTTCTTC. Translating gives CSVGDRGHQKFF.

This clonotype was observed a handful of times. The rearrangement links TRBV4-1 to TRBJ2-6; D unclear. The CDR3 has 15 amino acids. V lost 0 bases to trimming and J lost 5 bases, with 8 bases between them. CDR1 is MGHRA and CDR2 is YSYEKL in the germline V gene. The CDR3 loop reads CASSQDPGRANVLTF. CDR3 bases: TGCGCCAGCAGCCAAGATCCTGGTCGGGCCAACGTCCTGACTTTC.

This clonotype showed up just a few times. V gene TRBV28 combines with J gene TRBJ2-7; D remains unclear. V lost 5 bases and J 2 bases, leaving 25 bases between the germline ends. The CDR3 sequence is 18 residues long. Germline CDR1 MDHEN, CDR2 SYDVKM. CDR3 amino acids: CASSPPSGRQALTYEQYF. Written as DNA, the CDR3 is TGTGCCAGCAGTCCGCCCTCCGGGCGGCAGGCCCTCACCTACGAGCAGTACTTC.

The V call is TRBV6-1, the J call TRBJ1-2, with a tentative D call TRBD1 (5 bases). Trimming removed 2 bases at V and 4 bases at J, with 11 bases between. The CDR3 extends over 14 amino acids. Germline V gives CDR1 MNHNS, CDR2 SASEGT. CDR3 residues: CASSEMITGYGYTF. CDR3 sequence (DNA): TGTGCCAGCAGTGAAATGATAACAGGCTATGGCTACACCTTC.

This clonotype was observed a handful of times. The V and J genes are TRBV5-1 and TRBJ1-2; 10 nucleotides line up with TRBD1. The J segment lost 2 bases and the V segment lost 0 bases, leaving 7 bases of the junction unmatched. The CDR3 runs 17 residues. CDR1 and CDR2 (germline): SGHRS, YFSETQ. CDR3 sequence (DNA): TGCGCCAGCAGCTTGGGGCCGACAGGGGGCAAAAACTATGGCTACACCTTC. Translated: CASSLGPTGGKNYGYTF.

V is TRBV7-8 and J is TRBJ2-5; 10 bases map to TRBD2. The germline gives CDR1 SGHVS, CDR2 FQNEAQ. The CDR3 is made up of 17 amino acids. V was pared by 5 bases and J by 2 bases, with 11 bases of the junction left unmatched. CDR3 bases: TGTGCCAGCAGCCCCAGTTTGCTAGCGGGGGCTCAAGAGACCCAGTACTTC. Translating gives CASSPSLLAGAQETQYF.

The chain combines TRBV4-3 with TRBJ1-1, with D uncertain. Germline CDR1 is LGHNA and CDR2 is YSLEER. Deletions cut 0 bases from V and 7 bases from J, with 12 bases between. The CDR3 loop spans 14 amino acids. The CDR3 loop reads CASSQENRADEAFF. The CDR3 DNA reads TGCGCCAGCAGCCAAGAAAATAGAGCGGATGAAGCTTTCTTT.

A few counts support this clonotype. The V and J genes are TRBV10-3 and TRBJ1-4; D uncertain. CDR1 and CDR2 from the germline V gene are ENHRY and SYGVKD. This CDR3 contains 11 residues. Trimming removed 3 bases at V and 13 bases at J, with 9 bases between. For the CDR3, the DNA is TGTGCCATCAGTGATTCCCCGGGACTGTTTTTT. It codes for CAISDSPGLFF.

The rearrangement links TRBV25-1 to TRBJ1-2; 7 bases agree with TRBD1. Germline V gives CDR1 MGHDK, CDR2 SYGVNS. The V gene end was trimmed by 5 bases and the J gene end by 4 bases; junction bases not matched to a gene: 7. There are 14 residues in the CDR3. The CDR3 spells CASSPGTVFYGYTF. The CDR3 DNA follows: TGTGCCAGCAGTCCTGGGACAGTTTTCTATGGCTACACCTTC.

This clonotype was seen only a few times. The genes are TRBV20-1 and TRBJ2-1; TRBD1 is a possible D gene (5 bases). Germline V gene lookup returns CDR1 DFQATT and CDR2 SNEGSKA (reference sequence). CDR3 length: 17 amino acids. The V and J ends lost 0 bases and 6 bases respectively, with 21 bases between them. CDR3 amino acids: CSARDRIGHPDVNEQFF. CDR3 bases: TGCAGTGCTAGAGATCGGATTGGACACCCGGATGTCAATGAGCAGTTCTTC.